This TCR beta chain was sequenced for a study of OX40 agonist ivuxolimab in advanced cancers. Across the study: An agonistic anti-OX40 (CD134) antibody, ivuxolimab, was used to treat the patients. The study gave patients intravenous ivuxolimab at 0.01 to 10 mg/kg every 2 weeks.

The data were produced by immunoSEQ multiplex PCR, yet TCRdb's version contains in-frame clones alone and is incomplete. The data hold roughly 11,000 clones, with about 82% observed a single time. Comment on this clone: Its antigen is not known.

Trimming shortened V by 6 bases and J by 3 bases, and 18 bases separated the two germline ends. Germline assignment: CDR1 ENHRY and CDR2 SYGVKD. This CDR3 is built from 16 residues. Study results and limitations: Some of the nonresponding patients also showed low levels of normalized T-cell clonal expansion. Expanded clones tended on average to be more numerous among CD8+ T cells than CD4+.

J is TRBJ2-1 and V is TRBV10-3; D might be TRBD2 (7 bases). The receptor's source is an adult with an advanced solid tumor such as melanoma, head and neck, liver or kidney cancer. The sample consisted of CD4+ or CD8+ T cells sorted from blood, taken in a trial of the OX40 agonist ivuxolimab. The CDR3 here is CAISTSEGGGYNEQFF. For the CDR3, the DNA is TGTGCCATCAGCACTAGCGAGGGGGGAGGCTACAATGAGCAGTTCTTC.